This TCR beta chain stems from a study of cytomegalovirus exposure and HLA in healthy donors. About the research overall: The 500 to 750 first-cohort repertoires and the approximately 130 validation repertoires shared the same platform, a later analysis reported.

Germline-derived CDR1 and CDR2 are SGHTA and FQGTGA. Germline trimming cut 7 bases from V and 1 base from J; bases unmatched to any gene: 5. There are 15 residues in the CDR3. General study results and limits: Many donors shared some public TCRs, even though most TCR sequences were rare. The study listed roughly 160 cytomegalovirus-associated TCR beta chains. In vitro assays verified that three CMV-associated chains recognized CMV antigens specifically.

A word on this clone: Its antigen is unknown.

Sequencing was performed with immunoSEQ multiplex PCR; in TCRdb, only in-frame clones are kept and a portion is missing. The repertoire holds around 150,000 clones, with less than 90% as singletons. The V and J genes are TRBV7-3 and TRBJ2-2; 8 positions agree with TRBD1. The source material was PBMCs. This clonotype was obtained from a man younger than 40 in good health and CMV-seropositive. The CDR3: CASTSGQGNTGELFF. The CDR3 DNA sequence: TGTGCCAGCACCTCTGGACAGGGGAACACCGGGGAGCTGTTTTTT.